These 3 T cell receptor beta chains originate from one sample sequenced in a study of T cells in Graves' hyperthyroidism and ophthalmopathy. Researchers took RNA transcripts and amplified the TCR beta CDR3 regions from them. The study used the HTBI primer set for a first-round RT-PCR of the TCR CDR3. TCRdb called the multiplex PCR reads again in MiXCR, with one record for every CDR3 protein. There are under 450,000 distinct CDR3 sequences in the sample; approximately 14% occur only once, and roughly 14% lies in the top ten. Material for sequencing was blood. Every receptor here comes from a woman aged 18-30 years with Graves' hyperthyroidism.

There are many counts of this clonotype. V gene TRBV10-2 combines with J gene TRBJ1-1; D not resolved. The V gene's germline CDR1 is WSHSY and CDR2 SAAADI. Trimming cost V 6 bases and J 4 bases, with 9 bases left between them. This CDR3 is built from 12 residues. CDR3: CASRGGGTEAFF. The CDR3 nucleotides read TGCGCCAGCAGGGGAGGTGGCACTGAAGCTTTCTTT.

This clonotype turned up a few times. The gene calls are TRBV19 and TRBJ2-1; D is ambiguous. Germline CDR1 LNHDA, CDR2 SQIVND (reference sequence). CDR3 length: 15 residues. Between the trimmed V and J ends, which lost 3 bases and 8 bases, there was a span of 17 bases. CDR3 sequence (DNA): TGTGCCAGTAGTATCGGAAACTACCCGACCGATGAGCAGTTCTTC. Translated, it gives CASSIGNYPTDEQFF. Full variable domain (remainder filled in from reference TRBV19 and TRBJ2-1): DGGITQSPKYLFRKEGQNVTLSCEQNLNHDAMYWYRQDPGQGLRLIYYSQIVNDFQKGDIAEGYSVSREKKESFPLTVTSAQKNPTAFYLCASSIGNYPTDEQFFGPGTRLTVL.

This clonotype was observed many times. DNA for the CDR3: TGTGCCAGCAGCTTTGGAAGTGCGGGAGGGTCGATGATCGAGTTCTTC. Translation gives CASSFGSAGGSMIEFF. The V call is TRBV3-1, the J call TRBJ2-1; TRBD2 aligns across 9 bases. Germline CDR1 reads LGHDT; CDR2 reads YNNKEL (reference sequence). CDR3 length: 16 amino acids. After removal of 5 bases from V and 14 bases from J, the junction contained 19 bases not matched to a gene.